This T cell receptor beta chain was sequenced during a study of OX40 agonist ivuxolimab in advanced cancers. This CDR3 comprises 16 residues. Per germline, CDR1 SGHVS and CDR2 FQNEAQ. V was pared by 1 base and J by 3 bases, with 16 bases between. The assay was immunoSEQ multiplex PCR, and TCRdb's table has in-frame clones only and misses some. The sample yields under 7,500 clones, almost 90% seen once. This receptor was taken from an adult with an advanced solid tumor such as melanoma, head and neck, liver or kidney cancer. Sequenced material: CD4+ or CD8+ T cells sorted from blood, taken in a trial of the OX40 agonist ivuxolimab. The chain joins TRBV7-8 to TRBJ2-7, with D uncertain. CDR3 sequence reads: CASSLGNGAGYYEQYF. CDR3 in DNA: TGTGCCAGCAGCTTAGGTAACGGCGCAGGATACTACGAGCAGTACTTC.